This T cell receptor (beta chain) was observed in a study of PD-1 blockade in classical Hodgkin lymphoma. Study observations and caveats: Baseline diversity resembling that of newly diagnosed patients was seen in complete responders. CD4+ TCR diversity climbed significantly by C4D1, unlike CD8+ TCR diversity. Exclusion applied to patients who initiated nivolumab less than 1 year following ASCT. Healthy donors reportedly exceeded newly diagnosed patients in baseline TCR diversity.

The repertoire was sequenced with immunoSEQ multiplex PCR; TCRdb's copy has only in-frame clones and lacks some. The table records some 26,000 clones, 84% of them present only once. V was trimmed by 0 bases and J by 8 bases, leaving 12 bases between them. This CDR3 spans 14 amino acids. Per germline, CDR1 SGHNT and CDR2 YENEEA. This clone was seen just once. Its antigen remains unidentified. Each patient relapsed following autologous stem cell transplantation, and prior brentuximab vedotin exposure differed. Magnetic negative selection was used to purify CD4+ T cells from thawed PBMCs. V and J are TRBV11-3 and TRBJ2-3; weak D call: TRBD2 (5 bases). The source is a human donor with classical Hodgkin lymphoma. The sequencing used CD4+ T cells from blood, collected at baseline. The chain's CDR3 is CASSLDPWAGTQYF. The CDR3 DNA is TGTGCCAGCAGCTTAGATCCCTGGGCGGGTACGCAGTATTTT.